This TCR beta chain was recovered during a study of neoadjuvant anti-PD-1 for oral cavity cancer. Background on the study: Non-progressing patients received a fourth nivolumab dose near day 43, then surgery on days 50-56.

Tumor libraries mostly used about 4.6 ug genomic DNA, two replicates each. Profiled with immunoSEQ multiplex PCR; TCRdb holds only in-frame clones, not every one. Found here are around 15,000 clones, around 34% of them singletons; the top ten hold roughly two fifths. This clone has just a few counts. The time point was: after neoadjuvant nivolumab, at surgical resection. Cohort: HPV-negative, locally advanced oral cavity squamous cell carcinoma patients. The specimen was tumor tissue, collected after nivolumab (anti-PD-1) treatment. This TCR derives from a person between 40 and 80 years old with oral cavity squamous cell carcinoma.

The CDR3 region has the DNA TGTGCCAGCAGTGGGCAGGGGGGCAATCAGCCCCAGCATTTT. This encodes CASSGQGGNQPQHF. The chain recombines TRBV2 with TRBJ1-5, with 7 bases matching TRBD1. The CDR3 has 14 amino acids. Germline values: CDR1 SNHLY, CDR2 FYNNEI. V was clipped by 4 bases and J by 2 bases; unmatched bases: 2.